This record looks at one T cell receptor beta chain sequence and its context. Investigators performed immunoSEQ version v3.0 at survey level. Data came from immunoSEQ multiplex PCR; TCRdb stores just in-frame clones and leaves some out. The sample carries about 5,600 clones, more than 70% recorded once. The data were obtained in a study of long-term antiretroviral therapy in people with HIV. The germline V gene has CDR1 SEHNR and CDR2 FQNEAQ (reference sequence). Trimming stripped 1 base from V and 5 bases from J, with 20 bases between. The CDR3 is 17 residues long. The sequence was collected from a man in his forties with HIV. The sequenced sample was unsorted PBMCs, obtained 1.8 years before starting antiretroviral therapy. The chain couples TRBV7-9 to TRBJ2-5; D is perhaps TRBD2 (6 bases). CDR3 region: CASSLGGRGLAWETQYF. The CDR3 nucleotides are TGTGCCAGCAGCTTAGGAGGAAGGGGCCTAGCGTGGGAGACCCAGTACTTC.